This T cell receptor beta chain was identified in a study of vaccination and CD4 T cells after COVID-19. Notes on this clonotype: Its specificity is not known.

Scientists ran DNA taken from cultured CD4+ T cells through the Oncomine TCR Beta short-read assay for sequencing. TCRdb passed the PCR reads through MiXCR, listing each CDR3 protein once. Of under 25,000 distinct CDR3 sequences listed, 60% are singletons. This CDR3 contains 17 residues. V was pared by 1 base and J by 3 bases, with 9 bases of the junction left unmatched. From germline, CDR1 is LGHDT and CDR2 YNNKEL (reference sequence). Treatment given: roughly 10-day PBMC culture with coronavirus spike peptide pools or control peptides (ViraFEST assay). Following expansion of antigen-specific T cells with peptide pools, ViraFEST then sequenced TCRs.

The chain employs TRBV3-1 and TRBJ1-1, with 9 bases aligning to TRBD1. The sequence derives from a human donor who received a COVID-19 vaccine. The sample in question was CD4+ T cells from blood, cultured in vitro, obtained after SARS-CoV-2 vaccination. This CDR3 is CASSQVNPTGGDTEAFF. Written as DNA, the CDR3 is TGTGCCAGCAGCCAAGTAAACCCGACAGGGGGGGACACTGAAGCTTTCTTT.